The 29 T cell receptor beta chains below all came from one sample that was sequenced in a study of primary melanoma T cells and metastatic recurrence. Generated by immunoSEQ multiplex PCR, the TCRdb table keeps only in-frame clones and is missing some. The table records about 440 clones, roughly 77% of them present only once. Sequenced sample: melanoma tumor tissue. These receptors were taken from a human donor with melanoma.

This chain links TRBV6-8 with TRBJ2-7; no clear D gene. CDR1 and CDR2 from the germline V gene are MNHGY and SAAAGT. The CDR3 has 13 residues. V was pared by 10 bases and J by 0 bases, with 13 bases between. The CDR3 sequence is CAINDHRSYEQYF. In nucleotides, the CDR3 is TGTGCCATCAACGACCACCGCTCCTACGAGCAGTACTTC.

The chain has TRBV28 and TRBJ2-5, with D unclear. With 2 bases removed from V and 6 bases from J, the gap between germline ends came to 7 bases. CDR1 MDHEN and CDR2 SYDVKM come from the germline V gene. The CDR3 loop spans 12 amino acids. CDR3 region: CASSLGVKTQYF. CDR3 DNA: TGTGCCAGCAGTTTAGGCGTAAAGACCCAGTACTTC.

In its sample, this clone was seen a few times. This CDR3 reads CASTPLGLAENTGELFF. CDR3 nucleotides: TGTGCCAGTACCCCCTTAGGACTAGCGGAGAACACCGGGGAGCTGTTTTTT. The V and J genes are TRBV19 and TRBJ2-2; TRBD2 matches at 10 bases. Germline V lookup: CDR1 LNHDA, CDR2 SQIVND (reference sequence). Trimming took 7 bases from V and 1 from J; bases not matched to a gene: 9. The CDR3 contains 17 residues. Full variable domain (missing parts from reference TRBV19 and TRBJ2-2): DGGITQSPKYLFRKEGQNVTLSCEQNLNHDAMYWYRQDPGQGLRLIYYSQIVNDFQKGDIAEGYSVSREKKESFPLTVTSAQKNPTAFYLCASTPLGLAENTGELFFGEGSRLTVL.

The chain combines TRBV11-3 with TRBJ2-3; possibly TRBD1 for D (6 bases). This CDR3 has 16 residues. The V end was cut by 5 bases, the J end by 3 bases, with 18 bases between. CDR1 is SGHNT, CDR2 YENEEA, per germline. CDR3 in DNA: TGTGCCAGCAGCCCCCCCCAGGGGACACCTACAGATACGCAGTATTTT. This gives the protein CASSPPQGTPTDTQYF.

V is TRBV28 and J is TRBJ1-4; D possibly corresponds to TRBD1 (5 bases). V was trimmed by 3 bases and J by 8 bases, leaving 16 bases between them. This CDR3 spans 15 amino acids. Germline lookup yields CDR1 MDHEN and CDR2 SYDVKM. In nucleotides, the CDR3 is TGTGCCAGCAGTTTGGGGCAGGGATATCGGGAAAAACTGTTTTTT. Translating it yields CASSLGQGYREKLFF.

The chain employs TRBV28 and TRBJ1-4, with unresolved D. This CDR3 region has 15 residues. With 2 bases removed from V and 0 bases from J, the gap between germline ends came to 7 bases. Germline values: CDR1 MDHEN, CDR2 SYDVKM. The CDR3 nucleotides are TGTGCCAGCAGTTTACTCCATACAACTAATGAAAAACTGTTTTTT. Translating it yields CASSLLHTTNEKLFF. Supplemented by reference TRBV28 and TRBJ1-4, the full variable domain reads DVKVTQSSRYLVKRTGEKVFLECVQDMDHENMFWYRQDPGLGLRLIYFSYDVKMKEKGDIPEGYSVSREKKERFSLILESASTNQTSMYLCASSLLHTTNEKLFFGSGTQLSVL.

This chain links TRBV18 with TRBJ2-2, with D unresolved. The CDR3 totals 12 residues. The germline V gene encodes CDR1 KGHSH and CDR2 LQKENI. The V and J ends lost 3 bases and 6 bases respectively, with 5 bases between them. The CDR3 protein is CASSPWAGELFF. The CDR3 DNA is TGTGCCAGCTCACCGTGGGCCGGGGAGCTGTTTTTT.

The chain recombines TRBV10-3 with TRBJ1-6; unclear D gene. The length of the CDR3 is 15 residues. Per germline, CDR1 ENHRY and CDR2 SYGVKD. V was shortened by 2 bases and J by 8 bases, with 13 bases between the two germline ends. CDR3 residues: CAISEHQVDHSPLHF. DNA for the CDR3: TGTGCCATCAGTGAGCATCAGGTAGACCATTCACCCCTCCACTTT.

V is TRBV11-3 and J is TRBJ2-2; 9 bases line up with TRBD1. Germline lookup yields CDR1 SGHNT and CDR2 YENEEA. The CDR3 length is 18 residues. V lost 5 bases, J lost 0 bases, and 10 bases stayed unmatched. The CDR3 nucleotides are TGTGCCAGCAGCGGAGCGCGCGGGACAGGGACGAACACCGGGGAGCTGTTTTTT. Its protein is CASSGARGTGTNTGELFF.

This clone was observed a handful of times. The genes are TRBV1 and TRBJ2-1; TRBD2 was called by the table and not checked on the DNA. TRBV1 is a recognized pseudogene. The CDR3 length is 15 residues. This chain's CDR3 is CASSQAIAGGLGLFF. In DNA, the CDR3 is TGCGCCAGCAGCCAAGCGATAGCGGGGGGCCTCGGGTTATTCTTC.

This chain links TRBV7-5 with TRBJ1-2; TRBD1, as called in the table, went unchecked against the DNA. TRBV7-5 is shown as a pseudogene. The length of the CDR3 is 15 residues. This CDR3 is CASSPPGQGQKGYTF. The CDR3 DNA reads TGTGCCAGCAGTCCACCCGGGCAGGGGCAGAAAGGCTACACCTTC.

CDR3 protein: CASSPYDRVVGAFF. The CDR3 bases are TGTGCCAGCTCACCCTATGACAGGGTGGTGGGAGCTTTCTTT. The chain is built from TRBV18 and TRBJ1-1; 7 bases match TRBD1. Germline CDR1 and CDR2: KGHSH and LQKENI. This CDR3 comprises 14 residues. Trimming removed 3 bases from V and 10 bases from J; junction bases left unmatched: 11.

The rearrangement links TRBV6-8 to TRBJ1-2, with 7 bases matching TRBD1. The CDR3 loop spans 12 amino acids. The J segment lost 4 bases and the V segment lost 6 bases, leaving 2 bases of the junction unmatched. The germline gives CDR1 MNHGY, CDR2 SAAAGT. CDR3 sequence reads: CASRRDSYGYTF. DNA for the CDR3: TGTGCCAGCAGAAGGGACAGCTATGGCTACACCTTC.

The chain employs TRBV19 and TRBJ2-1; possibly TRBD2 for D (5 bases). This CDR3 is built from 12 residues. Germline V gives CDR1 LNHDA, CDR2 SQIVND (reference sequence). The germline V and J ends were trimmed by 5 bases and 4 bases, with 6 bases remaining between them. CDR3 amino acids: CASSEGYNEQFF. DNA of the CDR3: TGTGCCAGTAGTGAGGGATACAATGAGCAGTTCTTC.

A single count supports this clone. The rearrangement links TRBV25-1 to TRBJ1-1, with D possibly being TRBD1 (5 bases). The CDR3 consists of 14 residues. Trimming cost V 3 bases and J 5 bases, with 13 bases left between them. CDR1 and CDR2 (germline): MGHDK, SYGVNS. The CDR3 nucleotides are TGTGCCAGCAGTGATGGAGGGGAGTTTACTGAAGCTTTCTTT. Its translation: CASSDGGEFTEAFF.

This sequence joins TRBV30 and TRBJ2-7, with D tentatively TRBD1 (6 bases). Germline assignment: CDR1 GTSNPN and CDR2 SVGIG (reference sequence). The CDR3 consists of 14 residues. Trimming took off 3 bases at V and 7 bases at J, with 19 bases between the two ends. The CDR3: CAWRGPRGQGEQYF. The DNA of the CDR3 is TGTGCCTGGAGGGGACCGAGGGGACAAGGAGAGCAGTACTTC.

The chain is built from TRBV18 and TRBJ1-1; possible D gene TRBD1, 5 bases. The CDR3 is 14 residues long. V gave up 1 base and J gave up 2 bases, with 8 bases separating them. Germline V CDR1 and CDR2: KGHSH, LQKENI. DNA for the CDR3: TGTGCCAGCTCACCACAAGGGACCAACACTGAAGCTTTCTTT. Translating it yields CASSPQGTNTEAFF.

The chain employs TRBV19 and TRBJ1-5; D call uncertain. This CDR3 contains 15 residues. Trimming stripped 4 bases from V and 3 bases from J, with 13 bases between. From germline, CDR1 is LNHDA and CDR2 SQIVND (reference sequence). The CDR3 reads CASSKMDGLNQPQHF. CDR3 nucleotide sequence: TGTGCCAGTAGTAAGATGGACGGGCTCAATCAGCCCCAGCATTTT. Based on the CDR3 plus reference TRBV19 and TRBJ1-5, the full variable domain is DGGITQSPKYLFRKEGQNVTLSCEQNLNHDAMYWYRQDPGQGLRLIYYSQIVNDFQKGDIAEGYSVSREKKESFPLTVTSAQKNPTAFYLCASSKMDGLNQPQHFGDGTRLSIL.

In regard to this clone: The germline gene is not matched at one end of the junction; a read error may be the cause. The chain couples TRBV6-8 to TRBJ2-1, with D perhaps matching TRBD2 (5 bases). CDR3 length: 14 residues. CDR1 and CDR2 from the germline V gene are MNHGY and SAAAGT. CDR3 region: CAISGSGANNEQFF. In DNA, the CDR3 is TGTGCCATCAGTGGAAGCGGAGCCAACAATGAGCAGTTCTTC.

The chain has TRBV6-8 and TRBJ1-2; D may be TRBD1 (6 bases). This CDR3 spans 14 amino acids. Trimming cost V 6 bases and J 0 bases, with 11 bases left between them. Per the germline V gene, CDR1 is MNHGY and CDR2 is SAAAGT. CDR3 sequence (DNA): TGTGCCAGCAGGGTCAGGGGTACTAACTATGGCTACACCTTC. This translates into CASRVRGTNYGYTF.

The rearrangement joins TRBV30 to TRBJ2-3; D gene ambiguous. Germline CDR1 and CDR2: GTSNPN and SVGIG (reference sequence). CDR3 length: 14 amino acids. Trimming removed 3 bases from V and 0 bases from J, with 10 bases in between. CDR3 region: CAWSLGRSTDTQYF. The CDR3 nucleotides read TGTGCCTGGAGCCTCGGACGGAGCACAGATACGCAGTATTTT.

The chain is built from TRBV19 and TRBJ1-5; TRBD1 matches at 10 bases. Germline V CDR1 and CDR2: LNHDA, SQIVND (reference sequence). The CDR3 totals 14 residues. The V and J ends lost 6 bases and 7 bases, in that order; junction bases with no gene match: 6. The CDR3 reads CASRRQGAGQPQHF. CDR3 bases: TGTGCCAGTAGGAGACAGGGGGCAGGGCAGCCCCAGCATTTT.

This chain uses TRBV12-2 with TRBJ1-3; the table calls TRBD1, which could not be checked here. TRBV12-2 is shown as a pseudogene. This CDR3 has 17 amino acids. In nucleotides, the CDR3 is TGTGCCAGTTCCGGGACAGATCGATCCTACTCTGGAAACACCATATATTTT. Residues: CASSGTDRSYSGNTIYF.

The chain carries TRBV1 and TRBJ1-1; the table names TRBD1, a call not compared with the DNA. TRBV1 corresponds to a pseudogene. This CDR3 comprises 16 residues. CDR3 loop: CASSQDPGTPNTEAFF. The CDR3 nucleotides are TGCGCCAGCAGCCAAGATCCCGGGACACCGAACACTGAAGCTTTCTTT.

J is TRBJ1-5 and V is TRBV28; a possible D gene is TRBD1 (6 bases). Germline V CDR1 and CDR2: MDHEN, SYDVKM. Trimming shortened V by 6 bases and J by 5 bases, and 8 bases separated the two germline ends. The CDR3 is 12 residues long. CDR3 amino acids: CASREGDQPQHF. In DNA form, the CDR3 reads TGTGCCAGCAGGGAGGGGGATCAGCCCCAGCATTTT.

This clone was picked up a small number of times. The gene calls are TRBV28 and TRBJ1-3, with unresolved D. This CDR3 spans 14 amino acids. Germline V gene data show CDR1 as MDHEN and CDR2 as SYDVKM. V shed 4 bases and J shed 0 bases, with 7 bases lying between them. For the CDR3, the DNA is TGTGCCAGCAGTTCAAAAGGCTCTGGAAACACCATATATTTT. As protein: CASSSKGSGNTIYF.

V and J are TRBV7-4 and TRBJ2-5, with D possibly matching TRBD1 (6 bases). This CDR3 has 13 amino acids. Per the germline V gene, CDR1 is SGHVT and CDR2 is SQSDAQ. V lost 3 bases, J lost 2 bases, and 7 bases lay in between. The DNA for the CDR3 is TGTGCCAGCAGCTTCGACAGGCAAGAGACCCAGTACTTC. Encoded protein: CASSFDRQETQYF.

About this clone: The junction differs from germline at one of its ends, possibly a read error. The gene calls are TRBV4-1 and TRBJ1-4, with D perhaps TRBD1 (5 bases). Looked up from germline, CDR1 is MGHRA and CDR2 is YSYEKL. This CDR3 region has 15 residues. The CDR3 reads CASRHRTATNEKLFF. CDR3 in DNA: TGCGCCAGCAGGCACAGGACTGCAACTAATGAAAAATTGTTTTTT.

For this clone: The same CDR3 also results from other DNA sequences found in this sample. The chain uses TRBV6-8 and TRBJ1-2, with D possibly matching TRBD1 (5 bases). CDR1 is MNHGY, CDR2 SAAAGT, per germline. This CDR3 has 16 amino acids. V was trimmed by 0 bases and J by 4 bases, leaving 15 bases between them. CDR3 in amino acids: CASSYSYGALIYGYTF. The DNA for the CDR3 is TGTGCCAGCAGTTACTCGTATGGGGCGCTGATCTATGGCTACACCTTC.